The following is a T cell receptor (beta chain) sequence with its context. The data derive from a study of T cells expressing NK-cell markers. Germline CDR1 DFQATT, CDR2 SNEGSKA (reference sequence). The CDR3 totals 16 residues. With the 5' RACE reads reprocessed, TCRdb shows one record per CDR3 protein and no DNA. The table lists 200,000 to 300,000 distinct CDR3 sequences. The TCR originated in a woman aged 18-70 years in good health. V and J are TRBV20-1 and TRBJ1-6; TCRdb calls TRBD1, which cannot be checked without DNA. Sequencing input: blood T cells: a sorted CD56 or NKG2C T cell subset, CD4+ or CD8+ T cells, or bulk PBMC T cells (not recorded which). The CDR3 sequence is CSARSGAGGDKSPLHF.